The clone carrying this T cell receptor (beta chain) was seen at least ten times. Its target is not known. This sample is part of a study of blood T cells in healthy people across ages. For the second PCR, which ran for roughly 7 to 11 cycles, a sample-barcoded 5' primer and a J-beta primer mix were used. From the 5' RACE reads, TCRdb called clonotypes with MiXCR, one entry per CDR3 protein. This table holds hundreds of thousands of distinct CDR3 sequences, over 40% found once. Whole-study results and caveats: Among long-lived donors, naive CD4+ cells were more numerous and diversity higher than in aged donors.

Peripheral blood, approximately 10 milliliters per donor, was collected. Extraction yielded at least 5 micrograms of total RNA per sample. Sequenced material: blood. This TCR was recovered from a woman older than 75 in good health.

The CDR3 is CASSYTTPGTASYNEQFF. DNA for the CDR3: TGCGCCAGCAGCTACACTACCCCCGGGACAGCCTCCTACAATGAGCAGTTCTTC. The rearrangement joins TRBV5-1 to TRBJ2-1, with 7 positions matching TRBD1. The germline gives CDR1 SGHRS, CDR2 YFSETQ. V was clipped by 3 bases and J by 0 bases; unmatched bases: 12. There are 18 residues in the CDR3.